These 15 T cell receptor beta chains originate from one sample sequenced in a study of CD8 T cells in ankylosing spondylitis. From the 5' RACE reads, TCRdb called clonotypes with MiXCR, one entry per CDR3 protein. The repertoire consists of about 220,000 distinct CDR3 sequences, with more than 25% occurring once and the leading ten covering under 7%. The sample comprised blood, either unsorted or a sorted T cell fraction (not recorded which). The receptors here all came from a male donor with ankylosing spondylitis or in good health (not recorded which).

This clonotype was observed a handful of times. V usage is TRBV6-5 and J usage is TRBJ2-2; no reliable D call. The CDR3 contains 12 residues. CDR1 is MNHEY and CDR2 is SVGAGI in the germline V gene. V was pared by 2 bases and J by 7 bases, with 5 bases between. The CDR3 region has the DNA TGTGCCAGCAGTTACCTTGGCGGGGAGCTGTTTTTT. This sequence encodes CASSYLGGELFF.

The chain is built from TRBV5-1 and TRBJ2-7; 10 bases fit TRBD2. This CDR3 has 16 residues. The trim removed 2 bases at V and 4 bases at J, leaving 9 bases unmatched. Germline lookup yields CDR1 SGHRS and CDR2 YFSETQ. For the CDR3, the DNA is TGCGCCAGCAGCTTTTCGGCTAGCGGGAGTAGGTACGAGCAGTACTTC. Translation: CASSFSASGSRYEQYF.

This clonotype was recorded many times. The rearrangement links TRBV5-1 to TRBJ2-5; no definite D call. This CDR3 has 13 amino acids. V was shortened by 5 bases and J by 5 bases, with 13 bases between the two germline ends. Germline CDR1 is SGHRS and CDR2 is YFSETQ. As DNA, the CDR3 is TGCGCCAGCAGAGGATGGTTTGGGGAGACCCAGTACTTC. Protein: CASRGWFGETQYF.

The CDR3 reads CASSQEARSNEQFF. The CDR3 nucleotides read TGCGCCAGCAGCCAAGAGGCCCGATCGAATGAGCAGTTCTTC. The chain is built from TRBV4-3 and TRBJ2-1, with D unclear. Germline CDR1 and CDR2: LGHNA and YSLEER. The CDR3 totals 14 residues. Deletions cut 0 bases from V and 7 bases from J, with 10 bases between.

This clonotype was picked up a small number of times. The CDR3 is CSVGGRGTGELFF. Here the CDR3 DNA reads TGCAGTGTCGGGGGTCGAGGCACCGGGGAGCTGTTTTTT. V is TRBV20-1 and J is TRBJ2-2, with D maybe TRBD2 (6 bases). V dropped 7 bases and J dropped 4 bases, with 13 bases sitting between them. The CDR3 has 13 residues. CDR1 DFQATT and CDR2 SNEGSKA come from the germline V gene (reference sequence).

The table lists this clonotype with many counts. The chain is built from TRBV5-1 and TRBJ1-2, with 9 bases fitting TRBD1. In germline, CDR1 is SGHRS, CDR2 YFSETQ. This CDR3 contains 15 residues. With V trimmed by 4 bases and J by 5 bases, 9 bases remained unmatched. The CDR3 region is CASSVGQGRDYGYTF. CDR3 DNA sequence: TGCGCCAGCAGCGTCGGACAGGGGAGAGATTATGGCTACACCTTC.

CDR3 bases: TGCAGCGTTGATACGGTGAGGGAGACCCAGTACTTC. Its protein is CSVDTVRETQYF. This chain links TRBV29-1 with TRBJ2-5; D gene ambiguous. Germline V gives CDR1 SQVTM, CDR2 ANQGSEA. This CDR3 has 12 residues. V was shortened by 3 bases and J by 5 bases, with 10 bases between the two germline ends.

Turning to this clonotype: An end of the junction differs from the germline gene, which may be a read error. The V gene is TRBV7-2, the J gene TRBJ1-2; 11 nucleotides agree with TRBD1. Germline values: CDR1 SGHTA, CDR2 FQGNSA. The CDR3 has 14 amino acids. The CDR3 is CASSPRDRGVGYPF. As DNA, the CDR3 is TGTGCCAGCAGCCCCCGGGACAGGGGGGTGGGCTACCCCTTC.

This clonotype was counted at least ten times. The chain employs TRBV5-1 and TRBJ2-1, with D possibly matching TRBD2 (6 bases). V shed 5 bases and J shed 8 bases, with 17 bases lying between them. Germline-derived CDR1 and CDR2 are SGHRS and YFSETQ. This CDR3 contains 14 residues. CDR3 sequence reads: CASSSPRRADEQFF. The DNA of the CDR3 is TGCGCCAGCAGTTCCCCGAGGAGGGCCGATGAGCAGTTCTTC.

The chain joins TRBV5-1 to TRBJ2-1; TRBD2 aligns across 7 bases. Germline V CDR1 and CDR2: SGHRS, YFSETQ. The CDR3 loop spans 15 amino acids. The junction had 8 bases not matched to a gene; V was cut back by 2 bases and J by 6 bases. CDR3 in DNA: TGCGCCAGCAGCTTTGTAGGACTAGGGGCCAATGAGCAGTTCTTC. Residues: CASSFVGLGANEQFF.

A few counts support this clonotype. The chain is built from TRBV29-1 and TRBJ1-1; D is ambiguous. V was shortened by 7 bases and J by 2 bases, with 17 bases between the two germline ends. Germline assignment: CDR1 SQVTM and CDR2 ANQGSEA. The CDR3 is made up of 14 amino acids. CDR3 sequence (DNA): TGCAGCGCGCTCCCACGAGGGCGTAACACTGAAGCTTTCTTT. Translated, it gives CSALPRGRNTEAFF. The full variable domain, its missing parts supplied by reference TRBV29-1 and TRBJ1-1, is SAVISQKPSRDICQRGTSLTIQCQVDSQVTMMFWYRQQPGQSLTLIATANQGSEATYESGFVIDKFPISRPNLTFSTLTVSNMSPEDSSIYLCSALPRGRNTEAFFGQGTRLTVV.

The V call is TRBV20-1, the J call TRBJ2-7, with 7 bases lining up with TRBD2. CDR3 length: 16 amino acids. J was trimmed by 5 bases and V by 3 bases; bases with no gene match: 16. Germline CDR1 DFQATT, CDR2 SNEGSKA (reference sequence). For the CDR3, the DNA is TGCAGTGCTAGTCAACCTTTGGGGAGGGGTAAAGACGAGCAGTACTTC. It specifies CSASQPLGRGKDEQYF.

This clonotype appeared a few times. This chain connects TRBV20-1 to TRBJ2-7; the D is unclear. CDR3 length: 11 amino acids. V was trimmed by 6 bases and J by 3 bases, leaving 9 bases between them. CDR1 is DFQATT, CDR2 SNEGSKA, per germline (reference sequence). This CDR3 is CSAPDDYEQYF. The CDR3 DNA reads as TGCAGTGCCCCCGACGACTACGAGCAGTACTTC.

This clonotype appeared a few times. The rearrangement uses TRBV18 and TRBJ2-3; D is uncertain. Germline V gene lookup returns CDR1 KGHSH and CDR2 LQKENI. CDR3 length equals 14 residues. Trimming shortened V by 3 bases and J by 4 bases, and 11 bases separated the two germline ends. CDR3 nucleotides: TGTGCCAGCTCACCGCCAGGAGTTTCAGATACGCAGTATTTT. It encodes CASSPPGVSDTQYF. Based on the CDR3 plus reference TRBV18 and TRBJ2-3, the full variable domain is NAGVMQNPRHLVRRRGQEARLRCSPMKGHSHVYWYRQLPEEGLKFMVYLQKENIIDESGMPKERFSAEFPKEGPSILRIQQVVRGDSAAYFCASSPPGVSDTQYFGPGTRLTVL.

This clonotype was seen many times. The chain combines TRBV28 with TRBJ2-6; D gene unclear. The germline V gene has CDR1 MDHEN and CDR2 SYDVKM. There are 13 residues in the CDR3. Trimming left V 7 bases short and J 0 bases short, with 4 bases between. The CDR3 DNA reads TGTGCCAGCACCCCCTCTGGGGCCAACGTCCTGACTTTC. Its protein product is CASTPSGANVLTF.